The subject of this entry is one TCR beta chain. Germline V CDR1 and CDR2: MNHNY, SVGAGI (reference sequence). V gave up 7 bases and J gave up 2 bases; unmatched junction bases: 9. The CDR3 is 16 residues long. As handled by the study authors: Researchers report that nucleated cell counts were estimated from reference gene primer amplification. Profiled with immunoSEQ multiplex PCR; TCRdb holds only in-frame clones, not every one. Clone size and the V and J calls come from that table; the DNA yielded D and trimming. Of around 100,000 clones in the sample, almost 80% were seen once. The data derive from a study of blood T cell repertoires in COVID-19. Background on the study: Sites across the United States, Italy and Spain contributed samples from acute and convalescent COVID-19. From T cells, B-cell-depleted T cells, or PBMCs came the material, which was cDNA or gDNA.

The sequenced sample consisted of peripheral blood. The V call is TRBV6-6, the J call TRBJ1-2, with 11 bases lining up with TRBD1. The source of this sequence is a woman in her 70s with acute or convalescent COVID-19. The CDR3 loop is CASTDPGDRGNYGYTF. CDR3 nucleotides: TGTGCCAGCACCGACCCCGGGGACAGGGGGAACTATGGCTACACCTTC.